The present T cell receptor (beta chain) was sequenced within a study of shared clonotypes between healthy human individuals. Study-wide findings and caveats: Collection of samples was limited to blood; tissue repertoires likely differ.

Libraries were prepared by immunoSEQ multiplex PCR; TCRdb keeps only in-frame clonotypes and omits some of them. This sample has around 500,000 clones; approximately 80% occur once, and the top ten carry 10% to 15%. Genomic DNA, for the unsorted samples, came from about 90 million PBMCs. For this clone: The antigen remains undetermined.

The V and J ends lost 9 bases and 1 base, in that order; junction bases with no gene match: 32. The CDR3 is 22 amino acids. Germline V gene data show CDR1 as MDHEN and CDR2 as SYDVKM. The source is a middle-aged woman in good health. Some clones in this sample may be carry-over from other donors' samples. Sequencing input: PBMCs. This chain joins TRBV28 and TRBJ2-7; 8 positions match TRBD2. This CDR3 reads CARLIVSGSFVRPPRRSYEQYF. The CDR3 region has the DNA TGTGCCAGGCTGATCGTCAGCGGGAGTTTCGTGCGTCCCCCGCGTCGGTCCTACGAGCAGTACTTC. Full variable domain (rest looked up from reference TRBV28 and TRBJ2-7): DVKVTQSSRYLVKRTGEKVFLECVQDMDHENMFWYRQDPGLGLRLIYFSYDVKMKEKGDIPEGYSVSREKKERFSLILESASTNQTSMYLCARLIVSGSFVRPPRRSYEQYFGPGTRLTVT.